This T cell receptor beta chain was identified during a study of T cells in Graves' hyperthyroidism and ophthalmopathy. Study findings and constraints: Most thyroid clonotypes with frequency above 0.001 were detected in blood.

This clonotype was detected a few times. What it binds is unknown. Hyperthyroidism of Graves' type that showed no ophthalmopathy progression within 18 months was stable. Exclusion of patients followed from uncontrolled infection, other autoimmune disease, pregnancy or lactation. The diagnoses drew upon clinical symptoms, serum thyroxine and TRAb, thyroid ultrasound and orbital computed tomography. Amplified regions were TCR beta CDR3 sequences from RNA transcripts. TCR CDR3 regions were first amplified by RT-PCR with HTBI primers. TCRdb itself ran the multiplex PCR reads through MiXCR, one entry per CDR3 protein. This sample has about 420,000 distinct CDR3 sequences; about 13% occur once, and the top ten carry about 5%. This clonotype was obtained from a woman aged 18-29 years with Graves' hyperthyroidism. Sequenced: blood.

The CDR3 sequence is CASSTEDRVTEAFF. DNA of the CDR3: TGTGCCAGCAGCACAGAGGACAGGGTCACTGAAGCTTTCTTT. The chain recombines TRBV7-9 with TRBJ1-1, with 8 bases identical to TRBD1. V trimming: 5 bases; J trimming: 4 bases; junction bases outside the gene matches: 6. The CDR3 has 14 residues. CDR1 and CDR2 from the germline V gene are SEHNR and FQNEAQ (reference sequence).